These 30 T cell receptor beta chains were sequenced from one sample in a study of T-cell memory formation after mild COVID-19. TCRdb reanalysed the 5' RACE reads using MiXCR and keeps one entry per CDR3 protein. The sample includes 150,000 to 200,000 distinct CDR3 sequences, 20% to 25% of them seen just once. Sequenced: PBMCs or a T cell subset sorted from them (not recorded which). All receptors derive from an adult woman who had mild COVID-19 (a few samples of this study predate the infection). Cell type and time point are not known.

This clonotype was observed a few times. The V call is TRBV4-1, the J call TRBJ2-5, with D perhaps TRBD2 (5 bases). Germline CDR1 reads MGHRA; CDR2 reads YSYEKL. The V end was cut by 1 base, the J end by 5 bases, with 5 bases between. The CDR3 contains 12 residues. The CDR3: CASSQGEETQYF. DNA for the CDR3: TGCGCCAGCAGCCAAGGGGAGGAGACCCAGTACTTC.

This clonotype was counted a few times. This chain uses TRBV9 with TRBJ2-7, with D perhaps matching TRBD1 or TRBD2 (5 bases each). V was cut by 3 bases and J by 1 base, with 11 bases left in between. Per germline, CDR1 SGDLS and CDR2 YYNGEE. This CDR3 is 14 amino acids long. CDR3 coding DNA: TGTGCCAGCAGCGCCCGGGACGTGTCCTACGAGCAGTACTTC. Protein sequence: CASSARDVSYEQYF.

V usage is TRBV15 and J usage is TRBJ2-7, with D possibly matching TRBD2 (7 bases). The CDR3 is made up of 14 amino acids. With 5 bases removed from V and 3 bases from J, the gap between germline ends came to 14 bases. CDR1 is LNHNV, CDR2 YYDKDF, per germline (reference sequence). The DNA of the CDR3 is TGTGCCACCAGCGAGGGGGAGGGCCTCTACGAGCAGTACTTC. Its translation: CATSEGEGLYEQYF.

The table lists this clonotype with a few counts. V is TRBV11-2 and J is TRBJ2-7; 8 bases line up with TRBD1. The CDR3 contains 17 residues. The V and J ends lost 3 bases and 0 bases, in that order; junction bases with no gene match: 10. Looked up from germline, CDR1 is SGHAT and CDR2 is FQNNGV. The CDR3 protein is CASSLGTGGEISYEQYF. Written as DNA, the CDR3 is TGTGCCAGCAGCTTGGGAACAGGGGGTGAAATCTCCTACGAGCAGTACTTC.

This chain uses TRBV12-3 or TRBV12-4 with TRBJ2-3, with a weak D call TRBD2 (7 bases). Trimming shortened V by 1 base and J by 5 bases, and 13 bases separated the two germline ends. This CDR3 is built from 15 residues. The CDR3 loop is CASSLGRGAVDTQYF. For the CDR3, the DNA is TGTGCCAGCAGTTTAGGTCGGGGGGCTGTAGATACGCAGTATTTT.

The chain joins TRBV30 to TRBJ2-6; TRBD2 aligns across 12 bases. The ends lost 3 bases at V and 3 bases at J; junction bases unmatched: 9. CDR1 GTSNPN and CDR2 SVGIG come from the germline V gene (reference sequence). The CDR3 extends over 18 amino acids. The CDR3 region is CAWRATSGGPYGANVLTF. The CDR3 DNA sequence: TGTGCCTGGAGAGCTACTAGCGGGGGGCCATATGGGGCCAACGTCCTGACTTTC. Complete variable domain (other parts from reference TRBV30 and TRBJ2-6): SQTIHQWPATLVQPVGSPLSLECTVEGTSNPNLYWYRQAAGRGLQLLFYSVGIGQISSEVPQNLSASRPQDRQFILSSKKLLLSDSGFYLCAWRATSGGPYGANVLTFGAGSRLTVL.

V gene TRBV7-3 combines with J gene TRBJ1-1; D remains ambiguous. V shed 5 bases and J shed 0 bases, with 13 bases lying between them. The CDR3 has 15 residues. Germline V gene sequence: CDR1 SGHTA, CDR2 FQGTGA. CDR3 nucleotide sequence: TGTGCCAGCAGCCCCCGATCAGGAGTGAACACTGAAGCTTTCTTT. Protein: CASSPRSGVNTEAFF.

This chain joins TRBV6-2 or TRBV6-3 and TRBJ2-5; TRBD1 might be the D (6 bases). Per the germline V gene, CDR1 is MNHEY and CDR2 is SVGEGT. V lost 6 bases and J 1 base, leaving 15 bases between the germline ends. This CDR3 is built from 15 residues. CDR3 region: CASRFYRDLQETQYF. The CDR3 DNA reads as TGTGCCAGCAGATTTTACAGGGACCTCCAAGAGACCCAGTACTTC.

This clonotype turned up a few times. This rearrangement joins TRBV20-1 to TRBJ2-7; TRBD1 might be the D (6 bases). Germline V gene lookup returns CDR1 DFQATT and CDR2 SNEGSKA (reference sequence). This CDR3 has 11 amino acids. Deletions cut 6 bases from V and 3 bases from J, with 9 bases between. CDR3 sequence: CSALDSYEQYF. The CDR3 bases are TGCAGTGCACTGGACAGCTACGAGCAGTACTTC.

This clonotype turned up a few times. This chain uses TRBV24-1 with TRBJ2-5, with TRBD2 matching over 8 bases. The germline gives CDR1 KGHDR, CDR2 SFDVKD. Trimming removed 4 bases from V and 0 bases from J; junction bases left unmatched: 3. The length of the CDR3 is 15 residues. CDR3: CATSDRGGNQETQYF. The CDR3 nucleotides are TGTGCCACCAGTGACCGGGGGGGTAACCAAGAGACCCAGTACTTC.

This clonotype was observed many times. The chain employs TRBV27 and TRBJ2-1, with D tentatively TRBD2 (5 bases). The CDR3 totals 12 residues. V was shortened by 0 bases and J by 8 bases, with 5 bases between the two germline ends. Germline CDR1 and CDR2: MNHEY and SMNVEV (reference sequence). This CDR3 is CASSLSRDEQFF. The CDR3 coding sequence is TGTGCCAGCAGTTTATCGCGGGATGAGCAGTTCTTC.

This clonotype was observed a few times. The chain carries TRBV27 and TRBJ2-1; 10 bases are shared with TRBD2. V shed 7 bases and J 6 bases; nucleotides not matched to a gene: 6. The CDR3 totals 14 residues. CDR1 is MNHEY, CDR2 SMNVEV, per germline (reference sequence). DNA of the CDR3: TGTGCCAGCAAGCGAGCGGGAGGGCCCAATGAGCAGTTCTTC. Protein sequence: CASKRAGGPNEQFF.

This clonotype was seen a handful of times. The chain recombines TRBV7-3 with TRBJ1-1, with 7 bases fitting TRBD1. V was pared by 5 bases and J by 1 base, with 7 bases of the junction left unmatched. CDR1 is SGHTA and CDR2 is FQGTGA in the germline V gene. The CDR3 covers 15 residues. The CDR3 nucleotides read TGTGCCAGCAGCCCCGCCAGGGGGAGGAACACTGAAGCTTTCTTT. Encoded protein: CASSPARGRNTEAFF. The full variable domain, its missing parts supplied by reference TRBV7-3 and TRBJ1-1, is GAGVSQTPSNKVTEKGKYVELRCDPISGHTALYWYRQSLGQGPEFLIYFQGTGAADDSGLPNDRFFAVRPEGSVSTLKIQRTERGDSAVYLCASSPARGRNTEAFFGQGTRLTVV.

Comment on this clonotype: This may come from a read error, since a much larger clone is one base off. The chain uses TRBV7-6 and TRBJ2-7; no firm D call. Per the germline V gene, CDR1 is SGHVS and CDR2 is FNYEAQ. The CDR3 runs 14 residues. This chain's CDR3 is CASNLGNDGYEQYF. The CDR3 region has the DNA TGTGCCAGCAACTTAGGGAATGACGGATACGAGCAGTACTTC.

This clonotype was seen only a few times. V is TRBV20-1 and J is TRBJ2-7; 9 bases line up with TRBD1. The junction had 5 bases not matched to a gene; V was cut back by 1 base and J by 1 base. Germline values: CDR1 DFQATT, CDR2 SNEGSKA (reference sequence). The CDR3 runs to 15 residues. CDR3 sequence (DNA): TGCAGTGCTAGAGGACCGGGACAGGGATCCTACGAGCAGTACTTC. Protein sequence: CSARGPGQGSYEQYF.

The genes are TRBV27 and TRBJ1-5, with 7 bases fitting TRBD1. The CDR3 has 14 residues. The germline CDR1 and CDR2 sequences are MNHEY and SMNVEV (reference sequence). Trimming took 4 bases from V and 1 from J; bases not matched to a gene: 1. CDR3: CASSSTGSNQPQHF. The DNA of the CDR3 is TGTGCCAGCAGTTCGACAGGGAGCAATCAGCCCCAGCATTTT.

V is TRBV5-1 and J is TRBJ2-1, with D tentatively TRBD1 (6 bases). Germline V lookup: CDR1 SGHRS, CDR2 YFSETQ. The V gene lost 2 bases and the J gene lost 1 base, with 13 bases spanning the gap. The CDR3 runs 16 residues. CDR3 in amino acids: CASSFPGDPSYNEQFF. The CDR3 DNA reads as TGCGCCAGCAGCTTCCCAGGGGACCCTTCCTACAATGAGCAGTTCTTC.

V is TRBV14 and J is TRBJ1-6; TRBD1 might be the D (5 bases). CDR1 is SGHDN and CDR2 is FVKESK in the germline V gene. The germline V and J ends were trimmed by 1 base and 3 bases, with 7 bases remaining between them. CDR3 length equals 15 residues. CDR3 residues: CASSQGDSYNSPLHF. Written as DNA, the CDR3 is TGTGCCAGCAGCCAAGGTGACAGCTATAATTCACCCCTCCACTTT.

The rearrangement uses TRBV14 and TRBJ2-5; D ambiguous. Trimming cost V 2 bases and J 0 bases, with 13 bases left between them. The CDR3 has 16 amino acids. CDR1 is SGHDN, CDR2 FVKESK, per germline. CDR3 sequence reads: CASSQSEVTYQETQYF. In DNA form, the CDR3 reads TGTGCCAGCAGCCAATCGGAAGTCACCTACCAAGAGACCCAGTACTTC.

The chain is built from TRBV11-2 and TRBJ2-1; 12 nucleotides align to TRBD2. The junction had 7 bases not matched to a gene; V was cut back by 5 bases and J by 11 bases. CDR3 length: 14 residues. The germline V gene encodes CDR1 SGHAT and CDR2 FQNNGV. CDR3: CASSPGGLAGQQFF. The CDR3 DNA is TGTGCCAGCAGCCCAGGAGGACTAGCGGGGCAGCAGTTCTTC.

V is TRBV7-3 and J is TRBJ2-3; D gene ambiguous. Trimming took 1 base from V and 3 from J, leaving 5 bases between them. The CDR3 is 13 residues long. CDR1 is SGHTA, CDR2 FQGTGA, per germline. CDR3 amino acids: CASSLIITDTQYF. CDR3 bases: TGTGCCAGCAGCTTAATAATAACAGATACGCAGTATTTT.

There are a few counts of this clonotype. The DNA for the CDR3 is TGCGCCAGCAGTCAAGGGGACAGGGTTGCAGATACGCAGTATTTT. It encodes CASSQGDRVADTQYF. The chain uses TRBV23-1 and TRBJ2-3, with 9 bases matching TRBD1. TRBV23-1 is labeled an ORF, and its function is uncertain. V shed 2 bases and J 4 bases; nucleotides not matched to a gene: 4. CDR3 size: 15 residues.

This clonotype has a handful of counts. The rearrangement joins TRBV5-1 to TRBJ2-3; D remains ambiguous. Germline assignment: CDR1 SGHRS and CDR2 YFSETQ. Deletions cut 4 bases from V and 2 bases from J, with 5 bases between. The length of the CDR3 is 12 residues. CDR3 sequence reads: CASSRVTDTQYF. The DNA for the CDR3 is TGCGCCAGCAGCCGTGTCACAGATACGCAGTATTTT.

V gene TRBV7-9 combines with J gene TRBJ2-1; 8 bases match TRBD2. The V and J ends lost 5 bases and 4 bases, in that order; junction bases with no gene match: 7. This CDR3 is 15 amino acids long. Germline CDR1 SEHNR, CDR2 FQNEAQ (reference sequence). CDR3 loop: CASSTGGPGYNEQFF. The CDR3 bases are TGTGCCAGCAGCACGGGGGGGCCTGGATACAATGAGCAGTTCTTC.

The table lists this clonotype with a few counts. V and J are TRBV4-2 and TRBJ2-2; 10 bases align to TRBD2. CDR3 length: 15 residues. Germline CDR1 is LGHNA and CDR2 is YNFKEQ. With 3 bases clipped from V and 6 bases from J, the junction kept 4 bases outside the gene matches. CDR3 residues: CASSQSGGASGELFF. DNA for the CDR3: TGTGCCAGCAGCCAGAGCGGGGGGGCGTCCGGGGAGCTGTTTTTT.

The rearrangement joins TRBV5-6 to TRBJ2-2; D possibly matches TRBD1 or TRBD2 (7 bases each). Trimming stripped 4 bases from V and 4 bases from J, with 14 bases between. Germline V gene lookup returns CDR1 SGHDT and CDR2 YYEEEE. The CDR3 is made up of 15 amino acids. The DNA for the CDR3 is TGTGCCAGCAGCCGTGGGAGGGGGCTCACCGGGGAGCTGTTTTTT. This codes for CASSRGRGLTGELFF.

The chain recombines TRBV6-1 with TRBJ2-1, with 9 bases fitting TRBD1. Germline V gene data show CDR1 as MNHNS and CDR2 as SASEGT. This CDR3 has 14 residues. The ends lost 11 bases at V and 6 bases at J; junction bases unmatched: 11. The CDR3 DNA reads as TGTGCCGTATGGGACAGGGAGGGGAGCAATGAGCAGTTCTTC. Residues: CAVWDREGSNEQFF.

The V call is TRBV5-1, the J call TRBJ1-4; possible D gene TRBD1, 6 bases. V shed 3 bases and J shed 0 bases, with 18 bases lying between them. The CDR3 loop spans 18 amino acids. Germline V gene lookup returns CDR1 SGHRS and CDR2 YFSETQ. The CDR3 DNA is TGCGCCAGCAGCTGGTTGTGGGGGCTCACTTCAACTAATGAAAAACTGTTTTTT. Translated: CASSWLWGLTSTNEKLFF.

CDR3 amino acids: CASRPNSGIAYNEQFF. In nucleotides, the CDR3 is TGTGCCAGCAGACCCAATAGCGGGATCGCCTACAATGAGCAGTTCTTC. The J gene is TRBJ2-1, the V gene TRBV11-2; 8 nucleotides line up with TRBD2. CDR1 is SGHAT and CDR2 is FQNNGV in the germline V gene. This CDR3 comprises 16 residues. Trimming removed 6 bases from V and 2 bases from J; junction bases left unmatched: 9.

V and J are TRBV12-3 or TRBV12-4 and TRBJ1-1, with a tentative D call TRBD1 (5 bases). The V and J ends lost 3 bases and 4 bases respectively, with 12 bases between them. The CDR3 runs to 14 residues. The CDR3 reads CASSFRGVGTEAFF. CDR3 nucleotides: TGTGCCAGCAGTTTTAGAGGGGTCGGCACTGAAGCTTTCTTT.